This TCR beta chain is drawn from a study of blood T cells in healthy people across ages. General study findings and limits: Aged donors had fewer naive CD4+ cells and lower diversity than long-lived donors.

There are many counts of this clonotype. Antigen unknown. Trimming took off 0 bases at V and 1 base at J, with 13 bases between the two ends. CDR1 MNHEY and CDR2 SVGEGT come from the germline V gene. This CDR3 region has 17 residues. A second PCR of roughly 7 to 11 cycles used a sample-barcoded 5' primer and a J-beta primer mix. TCRdb processed the 5' RACE reads anew with MiXCR; each CDR3 protein has one entry. Of more than 800,000 distinct CDR3 sequences in the sample, 25% to 35% were seen once. The chain joins TRBV6-2 or TRBV6-3 to TRBJ2-1; D perhaps matches TRBD2 (6 bases). Sequencing was done on a sample of blood. The receptor was derived from a woman older than 75 in good health. DNA of the CDR3: TGTGCCAGCAGTTACTCGGACCTAGCGCCTTCCTACAATGAGCAGTTCTTC. It translates to CASSYSDLAPSYNEQFF.